This T cell receptor (beta chain) emerged from a study of T cell responses to AZD1222 COVID-19 vaccine. Study background: Second doses were pooled across both intervals (about 4 or about 12 weeks). Regarding the study as a whole: The span of vaccine-associated CD4 TCRs extended across spike, with dominance at 160-218 and 743-854. It was only after the peak T cell response that any repertoires were sampled.

This clone occurred once. Its specificity is not known. V was cut by 2 bases and J by 6 bases, with 8 bases left in between. The CDR3 contains 13 residues. The method was immunoSEQ multiplex PCR; TCRdb's version includes in-frame clones alone and lacks a portion of them. The table has about 97,000 clones, around nine tenths seen once. The source of this sequence is an adult in good health. This chain joins TRBV12-3 or TRBV12-4 and TRBJ2-1, with no clear D. Source: peripheral blood, taken on day 0 of AZD1222 vaccination. CDR3 in DNA: TGTGCCAGCAGTTTAATTGTTATCAATGAGCAGTTCTTC. Residues: CASSLIVINEQFF.